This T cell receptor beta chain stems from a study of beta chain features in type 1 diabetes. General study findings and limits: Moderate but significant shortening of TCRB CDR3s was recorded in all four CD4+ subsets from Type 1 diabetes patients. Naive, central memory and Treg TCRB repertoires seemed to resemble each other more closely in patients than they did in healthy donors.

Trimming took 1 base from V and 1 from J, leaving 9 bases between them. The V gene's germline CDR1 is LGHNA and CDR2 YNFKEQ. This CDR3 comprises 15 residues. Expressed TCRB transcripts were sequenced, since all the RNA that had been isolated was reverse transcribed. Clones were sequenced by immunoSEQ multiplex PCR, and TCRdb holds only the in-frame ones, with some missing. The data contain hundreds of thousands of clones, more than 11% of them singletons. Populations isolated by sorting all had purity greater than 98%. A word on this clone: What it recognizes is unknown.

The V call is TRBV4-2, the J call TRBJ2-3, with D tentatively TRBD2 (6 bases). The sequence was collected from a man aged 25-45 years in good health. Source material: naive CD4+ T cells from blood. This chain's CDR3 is CASSQGGERTDTQYF. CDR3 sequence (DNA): TGTGCCAGCAGCCAAGGGGGGGAACGCACAGATACGCAGTATTTT.